The 24 T cell receptor beta chains in this list originate from one sample, sequenced in a study of post-analysis software for immune sequencing data. Their cognate antigens are unknown. Every TCR beta cDNA library bore unique molecular identifiers. TCRdb called the PCR reads again in MiXCR, with one record for every CDR3 protein. Counted here are just over 250,000 distinct CDR3 sequences, just over 35% occurring once; the ten biggest clones make up under 5.5%. Whole-study findings and limits: About five TRBV segments occurring more often in patients than controls included TRBV5-6, TRBV5-1 and TRBV20-1.

The sequenced material came from blood. The receptors come from a girl aged 10 to 17 with multiple sclerosis.

Details on this clonotype: A read error may be the cause here, since a much bigger clone is one base away. The V gene is TRBV20-1, the J gene TRBJ2-1, with D maybe TRBD2 (6 bases). Germline values: CDR1 DFQATT, CDR2 SNEGSKA (reference sequence). This CDR3 is 11 amino acids long. CDR3 sequence: CSGTANNEQFF. In DNA form, the CDR3 reads TGCAGCGGGACTGCTAACAATGAGCAGTTCTTC.

J is TRBJ2-4 and V is TRBV5-1; 10 nucleotides align to TRBD2. The J call is in doubt because the DNA end fits TRBJ2-7 better. Germline assignment: CDR1 SGHRS and CDR2 YFSETQ. The CDR3 length is 20 residues. CDR3 nucleotides: TGCGCCAGCAGCTTTTCAATCTCAGTCAACCTAGCGGGAGATCTCTACGAGCAGTACTTC. As protein: CASSFSISVNLAGDLYEQYF.

The gene calls are TRBV7-9 and TRBJ2-3; 9 bases fit TRBD1. The CDR3 totals 19 residues. The germline CDR1 and CDR2 sequences are SEHNR and FQNEAQ (reference sequence). The junction had 13 bases not matched to a gene; V was cut back by 0 bases and J by 3 bases. CDR3 in amino acids: CASSLAKGGQGFQTDTQYF. CDR3 DNA sequence: TGTGCCAGCAGCTTAGCGAAGGGGGGACAGGGCTTTCAAACAGATACGCAGTATTTT.

A note on this clonotype: A clone one base away is much larger, so this may be a read error. V is TRBV10-3 and J is TRBJ2-5; 8 bases are a match to TRBD2. The CDR3 is made up of 14 amino acids. The germline gives CDR1 ENHRY, CDR2 SYGVKD. CDR3 in DNA: TGTGCCATCGCCCCGGGAGGGAATCAAGAGGCCCAGTACTTC. The encoded protein is CAIAPGGNQEAQYF.

The V call is TRBV7-9, the J call TRBJ2-5; 14 positions match TRBD2. Germline V lookup: CDR1 SEHNR, CDR2 FQNEAQ (reference sequence). CDR3 length: 16 amino acids. With 5 bases clipped from V and 4 bases from J, the junction kept 6 bases outside the gene matches. The CDR3 sequence is CASSPPGLAGVETQYF. The CDR3 DNA is TGTGCCAGCAGCCCTCCGGGACTAGCGGGAGTAGAGACCCAGTACTTC.

V gene TRBV7-9 combines with J gene TRBJ2-7; 7 positions agree with TRBD1. V shed 7 bases and J 0 bases; nucleotides not matched to a gene: 6. Germline V gives CDR1 SEHNR, CDR2 FQNEAQ (reference sequence). This CDR3 is built from 14 residues. CDR3 DNA sequence: TGTGCCAGCACCGGACAGGATATCTCCTACGAGCAGTACTTC. It translates to CASTGQDISYEQYF.

This clonotype was seen ten or more times. V gene TRBV24-1 combines with J gene TRBJ2-3; D is ambiguous. This CDR3 region has 16 residues. Germline V CDR1 and CDR2: KGHDR, SFDVKD. V lost 5 bases and J lost 0, with 14 bases in between. The CDR3 region has the DNA TGTGCCACCAGTGGTGCAGGCCCTTCTAGCACAGATACGCAGTATTTT. Its protein product is CATSGAGPSSTDTQYF.

The rearrangement joins TRBV14 to TRBJ2-6; no firm D call. V gave up 4 bases and J gave up 1 base, with 17 bases separating them. The V gene's germline CDR1 is SGHDN and CDR2 FVKESK. CDR3 size: 18 residues. The CDR3 DNA reads as TGTGCCAGCAGCCCCGCCCGGCAGAAAGTTTCTGGGGCCAACGTCCTGACTTTC. Its translation: CASSPARQKVSGANVLTF.

Comment on this clonotype: One junction end disagrees with the germline gene, perhaps due to a read error. The chain links TRBV20-1 to TRBJ2-2, with D maybe TRBD1 (5 bases). Germline V gene sequence: CDR1 DFQATT, CDR2 SNEGSKA (reference sequence). This CDR3 region has 17 residues. The CDR3 region is CSVRDPFGAVRTGELFF. CDR3 DNA sequence: TGCAGTGTTAGAGATCCCTTTGGGGCCGTACGGACCGGGGAGCTGTTTTTT.

This chain joins TRBV7-2 and TRBJ2-7; 11 nucleotides match TRBD2. The trim removed 5 bases at V and 6 bases at J, leaving 15 bases unmatched. Germline CDR1 SGHTA, CDR2 FQGNSA. The CDR3 is 17 residues long. The CDR3 nucleotides read TGTGCCAGCAGCCTGAATGTCGGGGCTAGCGGGAGGCTCGAGCAGTACTTC. This translates into CASSLNVGASGRLEQYF. Supplemented by reference TRBV7-2 and TRBJ2-7, the full variable domain reads GAGVSQSPSNKVTEKGKDVELRCDPISGHTALYWYRQSLGQGLEFLIYFQGNSAPDKSGLPSDRFSAERTGGSVSTLTIQRTQQEDSAVYLCASSLNVGASGRLEQYFGPGTRLTVT.

J is TRBJ2-5 and V is TRBV6-6; D is possibly TRBD2 (5 bases). Judging by the DNA end, TRBJ2-7 fits better; the J call may be wrong. This CDR3 spans 14 amino acids. Germline V gives CDR1 MNHNY, CDR2 SVGAGI (reference sequence). In DNA form, the CDR3 reads TGTGCCAGCAGTTACTCCGTCGGGGAGTACGAGCAGTACTTC. It specifies CASSYSVGEYEQYF.

This clonotype was observed many times. This chain uses TRBV11-2 with TRBJ1-6; D is unclear. This CDR3 is built from 14 residues. Germline CDR1 is SGHAT and CDR2 is FQNNGV. Trimming shortened V by 5 bases and J by 7 bases, and 12 bases separated the two germline ends. CDR3 in DNA: TGTGCCAGCAGCGTTAAAGGGTGGAATTCACCCCTCCACTTT. Its protein product is CASSVKGWNSPLHF.

Concerning this clonotype itself: It may be a read error: a sequence one base away is much more abundant. The chain joins TRBV4-1 to TRBJ2-1; TRBD1 matches 9 bases. The CDR3 runs to 21 residues. The J segment lost 2 bases and the V segment lost 3 bases, leaving 20 bases of the junction unmatched. Germline V gene lookup returns CDR1 MGHRA and CDR2 YSYEKL. CDR3 residues: CASSQESGTGLVSSPYNEQFF. The CDR3 nucleotides read TGCGCCAGCAGCCAGGAATCCGGGACAGGGTTGGTGTCGAGCCCCTACAATGAGCAGTTCTTC.

V usage is TRBV6-5 and J usage is TRBJ2-2; D is undetermined. The CDR3 sequence is 16 residues long. V was pared by 0 bases and J by 4 bases, with 12 bases between. Looked up from germline, CDR1 is MNHEY and CDR2 is SVGAGI. In DNA, the CDR3 is TGTGCCAGCAGTTACTCGTTTTCCAGCCCCACCGGGGAGCTGTTTTTT. It codes for CASSYSFSSPTGELFF.

This clonotype was observed many times. This chain links TRBV7-3 with TRBJ2-3; D may be TRBD2 (6 bases). With 2 bases removed from V and 1 base from J, the gap between germline ends came to 13 bases. CDR3 size: 16 residues. Germline loops: CDR1 SGHTA, CDR2 FQGTGA. CDR3 sequence (DNA): TGTGCCAGCAGCTTAGACTCAGCGGGCCGCACAGATACGCAGTATTTT. This gives the protein CASSLDSAGRTDTQYF.

As regards this clonotype: Being one base from a much bigger clone, this may be a read error. The rearrangement joins TRBV20-1 to TRBJ2-1, with TRBD2 matching 7 bases. Gene TRBJ2-7 matches the end of the DNA better, so the J call may be wrong. From germline, CDR1 is DFQATT and CDR2 SNEGSKA (reference sequence). The CDR3 runs 13 residues. The chain's CDR3 is CSARLAAYNEQYF. CDR3 bases: TGCAGTGCTAGACTAGCGGCCTACAATGAGCAGTACTTC.

This clonotype was picked up many times. Written as DNA, the CDR3 is TGTGCCAGCAGTACTACAGGTTATGGCTACACCTTC. Translated, it gives CASSTTGYGYTF. The chain employs TRBV14 and TRBJ1-2; a possible D gene is TRBD1 (5 bases). The CDR3 extends over 12 amino acids. Trimming pared 6 bases from V and 5 bases from J, leaving 10 bases between. Germline V gene lookup returns CDR1 SGHDN and CDR2 FVKESK.

As to this clonotype: This clone may be a read error of a much larger clone one base away. CDR3 residues: CACTKGAGGRNEQFF. The DNA of the CDR3 is TGTGCCTGCACTAAAGGGGCGGGAGGTAGAAATGAGCAGTTCTTC. This rearrangement joins TRBV27 to TRBJ2-1; 8 bases are a match to TRBD2. Germline V gene lookup returns CDR1 MNHEY and CDR2 SMNVEV (reference sequence). J gave up 7 bases and V 11 bases, and 16 bases lay outside the gene matches. The CDR3 totals 15 residues.

A single count supports this clonotype. The gene calls are TRBV10-3 and TRBJ2-5, with a weak D call TRBD2 (6 bases). CDR1 ENHRY and CDR2 SYGVKD come from the germline V gene. Between the trimmed V and J ends, which lost 7 bases and 5 bases, there was a span of 14 bases. CDR3 size: 13 residues. CDR3: CAIKAEGSETQYF. CDR3 DNA: TGTGCCATCAAAGCGGAGGGTTCGGAGACCCAGTACTTC.

This clonotype was seen repeatedly, ten times or more. The gene calls are TRBV6-2 or TRBV6-3 and TRBJ2-1, with D possibly being TRBD2 (5 bases). Trimming removed 4 bases at V and 8 bases at J, with 18 bases between. The CDR3 length is 15 residues. Germline V lookup: CDR1 MNHEY, CDR2 SVGEGT. As DNA, the CDR3 is TGTGCCAGCAGTTCCCGGGGTTCGGGCTTAGATGAGCAGTTCTTC. Translated, it gives CASSSRGSGLDEQFF.

This clonotype showed up just once. This rearrangement joins TRBV15 to TRBJ1-2; no clear D gene. This CDR3 spans 15 amino acids. CDR1 is LNHNV and CDR2 is YYDKDF in the germline V gene (reference sequence). Trimming stripped 0 bases from V and 4 bases from J, with 12 bases between. The CDR3 region has the DNA TGTGCCACCAGCAGAGATTACACGGGAACCTATGGCTACACCTTC. This encodes CATSRDYTGTYGYTF.

This clonotype showed up many times. This chain uses TRBV6-5 with TRBJ1-2; the D gene is possibly TRBD1 (6 bases). CDR3 size: 14 residues. The germline CDR1 and CDR2 sequences are MNHEY and SVGAGI. V was cut by 3 bases and J by 3 bases, with 11 bases left in between. CDR3 protein: CASSYVNRDYGYTF. The DNA for the CDR3 is TGTGCCAGCAGTTATGTAAACAGGGACTATGGCTACACCTTC.

This chain joins TRBV6-6 and TRBJ1-1, with a weak D call TRBD1 (6 bases). The CDR3 sequence is 14 residues long. Germline CDR1 and CDR2: MNHNY and SVGAGI (reference sequence). Trimming cost V 5 bases and J 1 base, with 11 bases left between them. The CDR3 reads CASSQGYRNTEAFF. Written as DNA, the CDR3 is TGTGCCAGCAGTCAGGGGTACCGGAACACTGAAGCTTTCTTT.

This clonotype was observed many times. The chain is built from TRBV28 and TRBJ2-3; no firm D call. V was pared by 7 bases and J by 0 bases, with 11 bases between. Germline CDR1 MDHEN, CDR2 SYDVKM. The CDR3 has 14 amino acids. CDR3 residues: CASTERTSTDTQYF. CDR3 coding DNA: TGTGCCAGCACAGAGAGAACTAGCACAGATACGCAGTATTTT.